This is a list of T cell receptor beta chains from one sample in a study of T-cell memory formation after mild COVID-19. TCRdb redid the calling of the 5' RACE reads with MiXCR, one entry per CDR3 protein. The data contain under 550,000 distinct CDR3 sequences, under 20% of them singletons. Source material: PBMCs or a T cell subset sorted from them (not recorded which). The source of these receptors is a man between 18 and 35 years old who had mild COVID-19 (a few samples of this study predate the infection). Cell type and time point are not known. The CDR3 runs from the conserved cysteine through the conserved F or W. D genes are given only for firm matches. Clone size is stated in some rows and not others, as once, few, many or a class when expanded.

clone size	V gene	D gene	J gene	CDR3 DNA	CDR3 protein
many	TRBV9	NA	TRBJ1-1	TGTGCCAGCAGCGTAGGCGACAGAATGAACACTGAAGCTTTCTTT	CASSVGDRMNTEAFF
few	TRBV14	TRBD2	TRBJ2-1	TGTGCCAGCAGCCATAATAGGCGGGGGGTATTCGGCAATGAGCAGTTCTTC	CASSHNRRGVFGNEQFF
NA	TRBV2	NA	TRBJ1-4	TGTGCCAGCAGTGCCAACAGGGAAGAGGAAAAACTGTTTTTT	CASSANREEEKLFF
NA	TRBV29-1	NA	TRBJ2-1	TGCAGCGTTGATGGGCAGGGGGGCAATGAGCAGTTCTTC	CSVDGQGGNEQFF
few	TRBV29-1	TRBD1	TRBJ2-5	TGCAGCGTTGAAGGAAGGGGGCTCGGGACCCAGTACTTC	CSVEGRGLGTQYF
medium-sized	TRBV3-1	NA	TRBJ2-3	TGTGCCAGCAGCCAACTAACTTGGGAGGGACAGGGCTTAGCGGGGTCCACAGATACGCAGTATTTT	CASSQLTWEGQGLAGSTDTQYF
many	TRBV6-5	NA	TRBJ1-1	TGTGCCAGCAGTTACTCGGCCGAGTCGAACACTGAAGCTTTCTTT	CASSYSAESNTEAFF
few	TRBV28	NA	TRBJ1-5	TGTGCCAGCGTGCGTGCGGGAAGCAATCAGCCCCAGCATTTT	CASVRAGSNQPQHF
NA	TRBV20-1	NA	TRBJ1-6	TGCAGTGCTGACACTTATGGGGAGTCTAATTCACCCCTCCACTTT	CSADTYGESNSPLHF
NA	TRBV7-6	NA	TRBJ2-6	TGTGCCAGCAGCTTAGAAATGGATTTAGGCTCTGGGGCCAACGTCCTGACTTTC	CASSLEMDLGSGANVLTF
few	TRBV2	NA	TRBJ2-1	TGTGCCAGCAACGAAGACAACTTATCCTACAATGAGCAGTTCTTC	CASNEDNLSYNEQFF
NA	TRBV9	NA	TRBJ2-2	TGTGCCAGCAGCGTAGCGCGAGGACCCGACCTGCTGGGCGGGGAGCTGTTTTTT	CASSVARGPDLLGGELFF
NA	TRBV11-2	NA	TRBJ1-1	TGTGCCAGTCTGGGGGGGGGATTGGGAGCTTTCTTT	CASLGGGLGAFF
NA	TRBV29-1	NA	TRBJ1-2	TGCAGCGTTGAAGATCTGACCAGGGGCGGCTACACCTTC	CSVEDLTRGGYTF
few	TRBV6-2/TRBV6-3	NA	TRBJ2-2	TGTGCCAGCAGTTACTTCAGCGGGGGGGAGCTGTTTTTT	CASSYFSGGELFF
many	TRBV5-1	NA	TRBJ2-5	TGCGCCAGCAGCTTGGGACCCCCCAAAGAGACCCAGTACTTC	CASSLGPPKETQYF
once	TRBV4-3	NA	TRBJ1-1	TGCGCCAGCAGCCAAGAAGCGGGTCAGGGGATGAACACTGAAGCTTTCTTT	CASSQEAGQGMNTEAFF
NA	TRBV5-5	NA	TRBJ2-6	TGTGCCAGAAGCAGGAAGGGCTGGCGGGGGCACTCTGGGGCCAACGTCCTGACTTTC	CARSRKGWRGHSGANVLTF
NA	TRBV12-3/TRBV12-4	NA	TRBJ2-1	TGTGCCAGCAGTTTCGGGGAGAATGAGCAGTTCTTC	CASSFGENEQFF
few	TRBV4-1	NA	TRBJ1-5	TGCGCCAGCAGCCAAGGGCTCAAAGGGGGATATCAGCCCCAGCATTTT	CASSQGLKGGYQPQHF
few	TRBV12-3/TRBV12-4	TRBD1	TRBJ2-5	TGTGCCAGCAGTTTTGGGACAGGGGTTGTCGAGACCCAGTACTTC	CASSFGTGVVETQYF
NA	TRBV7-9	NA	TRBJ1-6	TGTGCCAGCAGCTTAGCATCCGGGACAATGATTCCCTATAATTCACCCCTCCACTTT	CASSLASGTMIPYNSPLHF
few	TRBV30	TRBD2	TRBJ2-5	TGTGCCTGGAGTTGGACACCTAAACTAGCGGGGTACCAAGAGACCCAGTACTTC	CAWSWTPKLAGYQETQYF
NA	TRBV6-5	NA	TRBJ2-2	TGTGCCAGCAGTTCTCGTTTACAGAACACCGGGGAGCTGTTTTTT	CASSSRLQNTGELFF
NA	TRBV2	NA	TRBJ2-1	TGTGCCAGCACCCCGACAACGAACAATGAGCAGTTCTTC	CASTPTTNNEQFF
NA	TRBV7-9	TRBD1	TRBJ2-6	TGTGCCAGCAGCCGGGACAGCCCTGGGGCCAACGTCCTGACTTTC	CASSRDSPGANVLTF
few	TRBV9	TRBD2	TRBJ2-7	TGTGCCAGCAGCGTCGACAGCGGGGGTTACGAGCAGTACTTC	CASSVDSGGYEQYF